What follows are 2 T cell receptor beta chains derived from one specimen sequenced in a study of blood T cell repertoires in COVID-19. Generated by immunoSEQ multiplex PCR, the TCRdb table keeps only in-frame clones and is missing some. Of roughly 69,000 clones in the sample, approximately 80% were seen once. Sequenced input: PBMCs or T cells enriched from blood (not recorded which). The receptor set was obtained from a woman between 40 and 50 years old with acute COVID-19.

This chain joins TRBV7-6 and TRBJ2-1, with 13 positions matching TRBD2. Looked up from germline, CDR1 is SGHVS and CDR2 is FNYEAQ. Trimming removed 5 bases from V and 7 bases from J; junction bases left unmatched: 5. The CDR3 runs to 15 residues. The DNA of the CDR3 is TGTGCCAGCAGCCCTGGACTAGCGGGGGAAAATGAGCAGTTCTTC. Translating gives CASSPGLAGENEQFF.

The rearrangement joins TRBV14 to TRBJ2-6; weak D call: TRBD2 (6 bases). The CDR3 runs 18 residues. From germline, CDR1 is SGHDN and CDR2 FVKESK. Trimming took off 1 base at V and 4 bases at J, with 17 bases between the two ends. The CDR3 region is CASSQGPGGGPGANVLTF. The CDR3 bases are TGTGCCAGCAGCCAAGGGCCCGGGGGAGGCCCGGGGGCCAACGTCCTGACTTTC.